Listed here are 11 T cell receptor beta chains from one sample, sequenced in a study of T-cell reconstitution after alpha-beta-depleted transplantation in children. General observations from the study: Diversity and T-cell counts at one year after transplant derived mostly from new T cells.

Unique molecular identifiers were incorporated into the prepared TCRbeta library. Via MiXCR, TCRdb re-called the PCR reads, giving one row per CDR3 protein. The sample carries 250,000 to 300,000 distinct CDR3 sequences, nearly 8% recorded once. Their antigen targets remain unknown. Specimen: peripheral blood, collected 360 days after TCRalphabeta/CD19-depleted stem cell transplant. These receptors were collected from a female patient aged 2 to 10 who had a stem cell transplant for Fanconi anemia, so the T cells may come from the graft donor.

This clonotype was observed many times. The gene calls are TRBV27 and TRBJ1-2, with no clear D. V was clipped by 6 bases and J by 4 bases, with 18 bases between them. This CDR3 is 15 amino acids long. CDR1 and CDR2 (germline): MNHEY, SMNVEV (reference sequence). The CDR3 nucleotides are TGTGCCAGCAGCCCCGAAATGAGGAGGACCTATGGCTACACCTTC. It is translated as CASSPEMRRTYGYTF.

This clonotype was recorded many times. The genes are TRBV20-1 and TRBJ1-3, with D unresolved. Germline V gives CDR1 DFQATT, CDR2 SNEGSKA (reference sequence). V gave up 0 bases and J gave up 0 bases, with 12 bases separating them. CDR3 length: 16 amino acids. CDR3 nucleotide sequence: TGCAGTGCTAGAGAGGGAAGGATGGCCTCTGGAAACACCATATATTTT. It specifies CSAREGRMASGNTIYF.

The rearrangement joins TRBV14 to TRBJ2-2; no clear D gene. This CDR3 contains 14 residues. Germline V gene data show CDR1 as SGHDN and CDR2 as FVKESK. The germline V and J ends were trimmed by 1 base and 7 bases, with 10 bases remaining between them. Here the CDR3 reads CASSQGAVGGELFF. The CDR3 region has the DNA TGTGCCAGCAGCCAAGGGGCCGTTGGCGGGGAGCTGTTTTTT.

This clonotype has only a few counts. This chain joins TRBV6-2 or TRBV6-3 and TRBJ2-2; tentatively, D is TRBD1 (6 bases). V gave up 2 bases and J gave up 7 bases, with 14 bases separating them. Per germline, CDR1 MNHEY and CDR2 SVGEGT. The CDR3 contains 15 residues. The CDR3 region is CASSYQGQSIGELFF. The CDR3 DNA follows: TGTGCCAGCAGTTACCAAGGACAGAGTATCGGGGAGCTGTTTTTT.

This clonotype was counted only a few times. The CDR3 here is CASSVTQGAAAYEQYF. DNA for the CDR3: TGTGCCAGCAGCGTAACGCAGGGGGCTGCTGCCTACGAGCAGTACTTC. The chain recombines TRBV9 with TRBJ2-7, with 8 nucleotides matching TRBD1. Germline CDR1 SGDLS, CDR2 YYNGEE. Trimming cost V 1 base and J 2 bases; bases outside gene matches: 8. The CDR3 sequence is 16 residues long. The full variable domain, completed using reference TRBV9 and TRBJ2-7, is DSGVTQTPKHLITATGQRVTLRCSPRSGDLSVYWYQQSLDQGLQFLIQYYNGEERAKGNILERFSAQQFPDLHSELNLSSLELGDSALYFCASSVTQGAAAYEQYFGPGTRLTVT.

This clonotype has more than one count but fewer than ten. This rearrangement joins TRBV5-6 to TRBJ2-3; D is ambiguous. The CDR3 is 16 residues long. The germline V and J ends were trimmed by 0 bases and 2 bases, with 13 bases remaining between them. Germline lookup yields CDR1 SGHDT and CDR2 YYEEEE. Here the CDR3 reads CASSLGPLYNTDTQYF. In DNA form, the CDR3 reads TGTGCCAGCAGCTTGGGCCCCCTTTATAACACAGATACGCAGTATTTT.

About this clonotype itself: This may come from a read error, since a much larger clone is one base off. The chain recombines TRBV4-3 with TRBJ2-7, with 10 bases that match TRBD2. The germline V gene encodes CDR1 LGHNA and CDR2 YSLEER. This CDR3 contains 14 residues. CDR3 sequence (DNA): TGCGCCAGCAGCCAATCGACTAGCGGGTACGATCAGTACTTC. Amino acid sequence: CASSQSTSGYDQYF.

This chain connects TRBV6-2 or TRBV6-3 to TRBJ2-5; 7 bases align to TRBD2. Trimming at V came to 4 bases and at J to 5 bases, leaving 7 bases not matched to a gene. The CDR3 contains 14 residues. Per the germline V gene, CDR1 is MNHEY and CDR2 is SVGEGT. The CDR3 nucleotides are TGTGCCAGCAGTTCCGGGACTAATTCTGAGACCCAGTACTTC. It translates to CASSSGTNSETQYF.

The V gene is TRBV20-1, the J gene TRBJ2-5; the match to TRBD2 covers 8 bases. This CDR3 contains 12 residues. CDR1 is DFQATT, CDR2 SNEGSKA, per germline (reference sequence). The junction had 4 bases not matched to a gene; V was cut back by 6 bases and J by 4 bases. The chain's CDR3 is CSAPGTRETQYF. CDR3 DNA: TGCAGTGCCCCCGGGACTAGAGAGACCCAGTACTTC.

This clonotype was seen repeatedly, ten times or more. The chain employs TRBV2 and TRBJ2-5; no firm D call. The ends were cut back, 3 bases at V and 2 bases at J, with 7 bases in the middle. Germline assignment: CDR1 SNHLY and CDR2 FYNNEI. The CDR3 is 13 amino acids. CDR3 bases: TGTGCCAGCAGTGATCCAGCTCAAGAGACCCAGTACTTC. Its protein is CASSDPAQETQYF.

This clonotype appeared many times. This chain links TRBV6-5 with TRBJ1-1, with 7 bases aligning to TRBD1. CDR3 length: 14 residues. Germline V CDR1 and CDR2: MNHEY, SVGAGI. V lost 6 bases, J lost 10 bases, and 14 bases stayed unmatched. The CDR3 sequence is CASSSGGLIVRAFF. Here the CDR3 DNA reads TGTGCCAGCAGCTCAGGGGGGCTGATAGTCAGAGCTTTCTTT.